This TCR beta chain was identified during a study of blood T cells in healthy people across ages. V was pared by 0 bases and J by 2 bases, with 2 bases of the junction left unmatched. There are 15 residues in the CDR3. From germline, CDR1 is SGHRS and CDR2 YFSETQ. Regarding the study as a whole: Any changes in expanded clonotypes were possibly confounded, as donor CMV status remained unknown.

A note on this clonotype: Its antigen is currently unknown.

Next came a second PCR, run for about 7 to 12 cycles, which used a sample-barcoded 5' primer along with a J-beta primer mix. MiXCR was run by TCRdb on the 5' RACE reads, yielding one entry per CDR3 protein. The sample has fewer than 1,000,000 distinct CDR3 sequences, around 50% seen once. The gene calls are TRBV5-1 and TRBJ2-1; 7 bases line up with TRBD2. The TCR comes from an older man in good health. Sequenced input: blood. The CDR3 loop is CASSLDLAAYNEQFF. CDR3 nucleotide sequence: TGCGCCAGCAGCTTGGACCTAGCGGCCTACAATGAGCAGTTCTTC.